A single sample gave rise to the 8 T cell receptor beta chains below, sequenced in a study of cytomegalovirus exposure and HLA in healthy donors. The PCR employed 60 Vbeta primers together with 13 Jbeta primers. Assay used: immunoSEQ multiplex PCR; TCRdb lists only in-frame clones, some missing. The sample lists about 94,000 clones, about three quarters occurring once. Sequencing was performed on PBMCs. The receptors were gathered from a man aged 35 to 55 in good health and CMV-seropositive.

The chain carries TRBV5-1 and TRBJ2-5; 9 bases fit TRBD1. This CDR3 is 15 amino acids long. Germline CDR1 SGHRS, CDR2 YFSETQ. V shed 1 base, J shed 4 bases, and the junction held 5 bases outside the gene matches. The CDR3 loop is CASSLTGGQGETQYF. DNA of the CDR3: TGCGCCAGCAGCTTGACAGGGGGCCAGGGAGAGACCCAGTACTTC.

This clone is classed as large. J is TRBJ1-2 and V is TRBV19; D ambiguous. This CDR3 is built from 14 residues. Germline V lookup: CDR1 LNHDA, CDR2 SQIVND (reference sequence). V lost 4 bases, J lost 4 bases, and 13 bases lay in between. DNA for the CDR3: TGTGCCAGTAGTACCTCCTATGGGAGCTATGGCTACACCTTC. Protein product: CASSTSYGSYGYTF.

This clone occurred a few times. This rearrangement joins TRBV9 to TRBJ2-7; 7 positions match TRBD2. Germline V CDR1 and CDR2: SGDLS, YYNGEE. CDR3 length: 14 residues. V shed 2 bases, J shed 2 bases, and the junction held 4 bases outside the gene matches. CDR3 nucleotide sequence: TGTGCCAGCAGCGTTCGAAGCGGGGCCTACGAGCAGTACTTC. Protein sequence: CASSVRSGAYEQYF. The full variable domain, its missing parts supplied by reference TRBV9 and TRBJ2-7, is DSGVTQTPKHLITATGQRVTLRCSPRSGDLSVYWYQQSLDQGLQFLIQYYNGEERAKGNILERFSAQQFPDLHSELNLSSLELGDSALYFCASSVRSGAYEQYFGPGTRLTVT.

This clone was seen just once. This sequence joins TRBV19 and TRBJ2-1; 7 bases line up with TRBD2. Germline V CDR1 and CDR2: LNHDA, SQIVND (reference sequence). This CDR3 is built from 14 residues. V trimming: 6 bases; J trimming: 2 bases; junction bases outside the gene matches: 4. DNA of the CDR3: TGTGCCAGTAGATGGGGGGGGACCTACAATGAGCAGTTCTTC. This sequence encodes CASRWGGTYNEQFF.

The chain recombines TRBV6-1 with TRBJ2-5; D uncertain. Germline lookup yields CDR1 MNHNS and CDR2 SASEGT. The V end lost 6 bases, the J end lost 1 base, and 12 bases lay between the germline ends. CDR3 size: 14 residues. CDR3 coding DNA: TGTGCCAGCAGATTAACCTACAGCCAAGAGACCCAGTACTTC. It yields the protein CASRLTYSQETQYF.

The chain links TRBV5-1 to TRBJ1-5; possibly TRBD1 for D (6 bases). CDR1 and CDR2 from the germline V gene are SGHRS and YFSETQ. V lost 4 bases and J lost 2, with 13 bases in between. The CDR3 has 15 amino acids. CDR3 in amino acids: CASSQEAGGNQPQHF. CDR3 bases: TGCGCCAGCAGCCAGGAGGCAGGGGGCAATCAGCCCCAGCATTTT. The complete variable domain, with remaining parts taken from reference TRBV5-1 and TRBJ1-5, reads KAGVTQTPRYLIKTRGQQVTLSCSPISGHRSVSWYQQTPGQGLQFLFEYFSETQRNKGNFPGRFSGRQFSNSRSEMNVSTLELGDSALYLCASSQEAGGNQPQHFGDGTRLSIL.

The table lists this clone with a few counts. The rearrangement uses TRBV7-2 and TRBJ1-1, with D possibly TRBD1 on 5 matching bases. The V gene's germline CDR1 is SGHTA and CDR2 FQGNSA. This CDR3 region has 13 residues. Trimming took off 4 bases at V and 5 bases at J, with 11 bases between the two ends. The CDR3 loop is CASSSGQGTEAFF. The CDR3 DNA reads TGTGCCAGCAGCTCCGGACAAGGAACTGAAGCTTTCTTT.

The rearrangement links TRBV5-1 to TRBJ2-1, with 8 bases identical to TRBD2. Germline assignment: CDR1 SGHRS and CDR2 YFSETQ. V dropped 4 bases and J dropped 8; count of bases not matched to a gene: 11. The CDR3 totals 15 residues. The CDR3 DNA sequence: TGCGCCAGCAGCGCCGGGACTAGTGCCTTCTATGAGCAGTTCTTC. It specifies CASSAGTSAFYEQFF. The entire variable domain, with the rest obtained from reference TRBV5-1 and TRBJ2-1, is as follows: KAGVTQTPRYLIKTRGQQVTLSCSPISGHRSVSWYQQTPGQGLQFLFEYFSETQRNKGNFPGRFSGRQFSNSRSEMNVSTLELGDSALYLCASSAGTSAFYEQFFGPGTRLTVL.